The clone carrying this T cell receptor (beta chain) was recorded a few times. Repertoires were generated with immunoSEQ multiplex PCR, while TCRdb's copy carries only in-frame clones and drops some. Here the sample spans around 180,000 clones, 75% to 95% being singletons. The data were obtained in a study of control samples from healthy donors and cancer patients. The V gene end was trimmed by 0 bases and the J gene end by 1 base; junction bases not matched to a gene: 11. Per germline, CDR1 LGHNA and CDR2 YNFKEQ. The CDR3 spans 20 residues. The clonotype was recovered from a woman between 40 and 55 years old in good health. The V gene is TRBV4-2, the J gene TRBJ1-5, with 11 bases identical to TRBD1. The sequencing sample was made of blood. CDR3 in amino acids: CASSQDVSGQGALSNQPQHF. DNA of the CDR3: TGTGCCAGCAGCCAAGATGTCTCCGGACAGGGGGCATTGAGCAATCAGCCCCAGCATTTT.